These 25 T cell receptor beta chains came from one sample sequenced in a study of T cell repertoires in cytomegalovirus infection (dated by TCRdb to between 2019 and 2020). Instrument used: Illumina HiSeq 1500. TCRdb cleaned the public reads at Q25 with fastp, built clones with MiXCR and kept in-frame beta chains. A single entry per CDR3 protein holds the most common genes and DNA from its merged rows. This sample is represented by more than 85,000 distinct CDR3 sequences; around a quarter of them were singletons. The top ten constitute around 40% of the sample. The sequencing input was CD8+ T cells from PBMCs. These receptors were taken from a human donor in good health (CMV status not recorded). Some clones in this sample may be carry-over from other donors' samples.

The chain uses TRBV20-1 and TRBJ1-5, with 10 bases lining up with TRBD1. The germline CDR1 and CDR2 sequences are DFQATT and SNEGSKA (reference sequence). CDR3 length equals 13 residues. After removal of 5 bases from V and 5 bases from J, the junction contained 3 bases not matched to a gene. The chain's CDR3 is CSAGTGEYQPQHF. The CDR3 coding sequence is TGCAGTGCTGGGACAGGGGAATATCAGCCCCAGCATTTT.

In this sample, this clonotype turned up a few times. The genes are TRBV20-1 and TRBJ2-7, with 9 bases that match TRBD1. The length of the CDR3 is 14 residues. Trimming removed 3 bases from V and 2 bases from J; junction bases left unmatched: 5. Germline V gene lookup returns CDR1 DFQATT and CDR2 SNEGSKA (reference sequence). CDR3 residues: CSASGTGRTYEQYF. CDR3 bases: TGCAGTGCTAGTGGGACAGGGAGGACCTACGAGCAGTACTTC.

This clonotype was detected once. V and J are TRBV9 and TRBJ2-3; 7 nucleotides match TRBD2. CDR1 and CDR2 (germline): SGDLS, YYNGEE. The CDR3 totals 15 residues. V was pared by 5 bases and J by 6 bases, with 12 bases of the junction left unmatched. The CDR3 DNA reads TGTGCCAGCAGTGCTCTAGCGGAATCTGAGGATACGCAGTATTTT. Protein product: CASSALAESEDTQYF.

This chain joins TRBV6-2 or TRBV6-3 and TRBJ2-7, with TRBD1 as a possible D gene (6 bases). There are 14 residues in the CDR3. Trimming took 4 bases from V and 4 from J, leaving 14 bases between them. Germline values: CDR1 MNHEY, CDR2 SVGEGT. The CDR3: CASSLVGAQYEQYF. Written as DNA, the CDR3 is TGTGCCAGCAGTTTGGTGGGGGCGCAATACGAGCAGTACTTC.

The chain has TRBV5-1 and TRBJ2-1, with 7 bases that match TRBD2. Germline V gene sequence: CDR1 SGHRS, CDR2 YFSETQ. This CDR3 is built from 14 residues. The V segment lost 3 bases and the J segment 5 bases; nucleotides outside the gene matches: 5. CDR3 protein: CASSSYGGNNEQFF. Written as DNA, the CDR3 is TGCGCCAGCAGCTCCTACGGGGGGAACAATGAGCAGTTCTTC. The entire variable domain, with the rest obtained from reference TRBV5-1 and TRBJ2-1, is as follows: KAGVTQTPRYLIKTRGQQVTLSCSPISGHRSVSWYQQTPGQGLQFLFEYFSETQRNKGNFPGRFSGRQFSNSRSEMNVSTLELGDSALYLCASSSYGGNNEQFFGPGTRLTVL.

This clonotype was counted a few times. The chain couples TRBV28 to TRBJ2-4, with TRBD1 identical over 11 bases. J lost 7 bases, V lost 5 bases, and 4 bases had no gene match. Germline CDR1 reads MDHEN; CDR2 reads SYDVKM. This CDR3 region has 14 residues. The CDR3: CASSPGQGGNIQYF. The CDR3 coding sequence is TGTGCCAGCAGTCCGGGACAGGGGGGCAACATTCAGTACTTC.

The table lists this clonotype with a few counts. This chain uses TRBV7-9 with TRBJ2-7; tentative D call: TRBD2 (6 bases). Germline lookup yields CDR1 SEHNR and CDR2 FQNEAQ (reference sequence). The V end lost 8 bases, the J end lost 6 bases, and 11 bases lay between the germline ends. This CDR3 region has 11 residues. CDR3 amino acids: CASGVGGEQYF. CDR3 nucleotides: TGTGCCAGCGGTGTGGGGGGCGAGCAGTACTTC. The entire variable domain, with the rest obtained from reference TRBV7-9 and TRBJ2-7, is as follows: DTGVSQNPRHKITKRGQNVTFRCDPISEHNRLYWYRQTLGQGPEFLTYFQNEAQLEKSRLLSDRFSAERPKGSFSTLEIQRTEQGDSAMYLCASGVGGEQYFGPGTRLTVT.

This clonotype has at least ten counts. The gene calls are TRBV28 and TRBJ2-2, with D maybe TRBD1 (5 bases). The CDR3 sequence is 14 residues long. V was cut by 3 bases and J by 7 bases, with 12 bases left in between. Looked up from germline, CDR1 is MDHEN and CDR2 is SYDVKM. CDR3 DNA: TGTGCCAGCAGTTTCGCCGGACAAGACGGGGAGCTGTTTTTT. Amino acid sequence: CASSFAGQDGELFF.

The V call is TRBV11-3, the J call TRBJ1-6, with TRBD1 matching 12 bases. V trimming: 8 bases; J trimming: 8 bases; junction bases outside the gene matches: 7. The CDR3 loop spans 15 amino acids. Germline CDR1 and CDR2: SGHNT and YENEEA. CDR3 residues: CASGGQGAPHSPLHF. As DNA, the CDR3 is TGTGCCAGCGGGGGACAGGGGGCCCCCCATTCACCCCTCCACTTT.

This clonotype occurred many times. The chain joins TRBV7-3 to TRBJ1-1, with 9 bases identical to TRBD1. Germline V lookup: CDR1 SGHTA, CDR2 FQGTGA. With V trimmed by 5 bases and J by 5 bases, 3 bases remained unmatched. This CDR3 has 13 amino acids. The CDR3, as DNA: TGTGCCAGCAGCCCGACAGGGGGAACTGAAGCTTTCTTT. This gives the protein CASSPTGGTEAFF.

The sample holds many counts of this clonotype. The chain recombines TRBV7-6 with TRBJ2-7; D is uncertain. Germline V gives CDR1 SGHVS, CDR2 FNYEAQ. V dropped 5 bases and J dropped 0 bases, with 8 bases sitting between them. The CDR3 is 13 residues long. The CDR3 region has the DNA TGTGCCAGCAGCCCCGGGCCCTCCTACGAGCAGTACTTC. It specifies CASSPGPSYEQYF.

This clonotype occurred many times. V is TRBV4-3 and J is TRBJ1-1; 7 bases line up with TRBD1. Germline V gives CDR1 LGHNA, CDR2 YSLEER. The CDR3 runs to 15 residues. Trimming cost V 5 bases and J 5 bases; bases outside gene matches: 11. CDR3 residues: CASSAYLTGETEAFF. The CDR3 bases are TGCGCCAGCAGCGCATACCTTACAGGGGAAACTGAAGCTTTCTTT.

The rearrangement links TRBV20-1 to TRBJ2-7, with unresolved D. CDR1 and CDR2 from the germline V gene are DFQATT and SNEGSKA (reference sequence). V was pared by 0 bases and J by 2 bases, with 11 bases between. This CDR3 has 14 amino acids. CDR3 in DNA: TGCAGTGCTAGAGATGCATGGGAAGCCTACGAGCAGTACTTC. It specifies CSARDAWEAYEQYF.

This clonotype was seen a handful of times. The V call is TRBV20-1, the J call TRBJ1-1, with a weak D call TRBD1 (5 bases). The CDR3 extends over 13 amino acids. From germline, CDR1 is DFQATT and CDR2 SNEGSKA (reference sequence). Deletions cut 6 bases from V and 3 bases from J, with 14 bases between. CDR3 DNA sequence: TGCAGTGCCAGTGGGGCAGACCACACTGAAGCTTTCTTT. It is translated as CSASGADHTEAFF.

The chain recombines TRBV6-1 with TRBJ1-2; D unresolved. This CDR3 has 14 amino acids. V was clipped by 1 base and J by 6 bases, with 12 bases between them. Germline CDR1 is MNHNS and CDR2 is SASEGT. The CDR3 nucleotides read TGTGCCAGCAGTGAAGTCCCGGGCCGGGATGGCTACACCTTC. It yields the protein CASSEVPGRDGYTF.

The V and J genes are TRBV18 and TRBJ1-3, with unresolved D. The CDR3 is made up of 12 amino acids. Trimming took 8 bases from V and 0 from J, leaving 5 bases between them. The V gene's germline CDR1 is KGHSH and CDR2 LQKENI. The CDR3 bases are TGTGCCAGCGTCTTCTCTGGAAACACCATATATTTT. It codes for CASVFSGNTIYF.

This chain connects TRBV2 to TRBJ2-2; D is uncertain. The length of the CDR3 is 12 residues. The germline V gene encodes CDR1 SNHLY and CDR2 FYNNEI. Trimming took 7 bases from V and 6 from J, leaving 9 bases between them. The CDR3 loop reads CASTSVAGELFF. Written as DNA, the CDR3 is TGTGCCAGCACTAGTGTCGCCGGGGAGCTGTTTTTT.

This clonotype was recorded many times. The CDR3 DNA is TGTGCCAGCAGCTTGACGGGACTTCCCACAGATACGCAGTATTTT. As protein: CASSLTGLPTDTQYF. The chain has TRBV7-2 and TRBJ2-3; D is possibly TRBD2 (6 bases). The CDR3 spans 15 residues. V was pared by 3 bases and J by 2 bases, with 12 bases between. Per germline, CDR1 SGHTA and CDR2 FQGNSA.

The chain couples TRBV6-2 or TRBV6-3 to TRBJ2-2; D remains ambiguous. This CDR3 contains 14 residues. Per germline, CDR1 MNHEY and CDR2 SVGEGT. The V end was cut by 2 bases, the J end by 5 bases, with 9 bases between. The CDR3 DNA is TGTGCCAGCAGTTACGAACATGATACCGGGGAGCTGTTTTTT. It encodes CASSYEHDTGELFF.

In regard to this clonotype: A much larger clone sits a single nucleotide away, making a read error possible. The genes are TRBV27 and TRBJ1-1, with unresolved D. Germline-derived CDR1 and CDR2 are MNHEY and SMNVEV (reference sequence). Trimming took 7 bases from V and 6 from J, leaving 18 bases between them. The CDR3 totals 14 residues. The CDR3 sequence: CASIFSKMYAEAFF. CDR3 DNA sequence: TGTGCCAGCATTTTTAGTAAGATGTACGCTGAAGCTTTCTTT.

In this sample, this clonotype turned up a few times. This sequence joins TRBV19 and TRBJ2-1, with D perhaps TRBD2 (5 bases). Trimming left V 4 bases short and J 9 bases short, with 10 bases between. Germline V gene lookup returns CDR1 LNHDA and CDR2 SQIVND (reference sequence). This CDR3 contains 12 residues. CDR3: CASSTGLGEQFF. As DNA, the CDR3 is TGTGCCAGTAGTACGGGGTTAGGTGAGCAGTTCTTC.

For the CDR3, the DNA is TGTGCCAGCAGTTTAGGACTGCCCCATGAGCAGTTCTTC. Protein: CASSLGLPHEQFF. The chain recombines TRBV12-3 or TRBV12-4 with TRBJ2-1; D is unclear. Trimming removed 1 base from V and 8 bases from J, with 9 bases in between. The CDR3 is made up of 13 amino acids.

The chain uses TRBV7-9 and TRBJ2-2; the match to TRBD2 covers 11 bases. CDR3 length: 17 amino acids. Trimming at V came to 5 bases and at J to 2 bases, leaving 7 bases not matched to a gene. Germline V gene sequence: CDR1 SEHNR, CDR2 FQNEAQ (reference sequence). The CDR3 region has the DNA TGTGCCAGCAGCCACCCAACTAGCGGGGGCAACACCGGGGAGCTGTTTTTT. The encoded protein is CASSHPTSGGNTGELFF.

This clonotype showed up many times. This chain joins TRBV10-3 and TRBJ1-6; possible D gene TRBD1, 5 bases. The CDR3 sequence is 14 residues long. CDR1 is ENHRY and CDR2 is SYGVKD in the germline V gene. The V gene lost 9 bases and the J gene lost 7 bases, with 16 bases spanning the gap. The chain's CDR3 is CAIYGGTANSPLHF. In DNA form, the CDR3 reads TGTGCCATTTATGGTGGGACGGCAAATTCACCCCTCCACTTT.

The rearrangement links TRBV12-3 or TRBV12-4 to TRBJ1-1, with D unresolved. The V and J ends lost 2 bases and 4 bases respectively, with 8 bases between them. This CDR3 has 13 amino acids. DNA for the CDR3: TGTGCCAGCAGTTTAAGTGGTTTCACTGAAGCTTTCTTT. This encodes CASSLSGFTEAFF.